These 11 T cell receptor beta chains originate from one sample sequenced in a study of T-cell reconstitution after alpha-beta-depleted transplantation in children. During its preparation, the TCRbeta library received unique molecular identifiers. TCRdb analysed the PCR reads with MiXCR anew, one entry per CDR3 protein. Of fewer than 750,000 distinct CDR3 sequences in the sample, more than 20% were seen once. The material was PBMCs, obtained before TCRalphabeta/CD19-depleted stem cell transplant. Source of these receptors: a boy younger than two with Wiskott-Aldrich syndrome, due to receive a stem cell transplant.

J is TRBJ1-5 and V is TRBV6-2 or TRBV6-3; D call uncertain. Trimming stripped 6 bases from V and 6 bases from J, with 9 bases between. This CDR3 has 12 amino acids. CDR1 is MNHEY, CDR2 SVGEGT, per germline. CDR3 region: CASRGGSQPQHF. CDR3 DNA sequence: TGTGCCAGCAGGGGAGGCAGTCAGCCCCAGCATTTT.

The V gene is TRBV5-1, the J gene TRBJ2-7; 7 nucleotides agree with TRBD2. CDR3 length: 16 amino acids. The trim removed 0 bases at V and 2 bases at J, leaving 8 bases unmatched. Germline-derived CDR1 and CDR2 are SGHRS and YFSETQ. This CDR3 is CASSLVGSGLPYEQYF. CDR3 in DNA: TGCGCCAGCAGCTTGGTCGGTAGCGGGTTGCCCTACGAGCAGTACTTC.

A few counts support this clonotype. This sequence joins TRBV10-2 and TRBJ2-3, with 7 bases that match TRBD2. Germline loops: CDR1 WSHSY, CDR2 SAAADI. The CDR3 has 14 residues. V was clipped by 7 bases and J by 2 bases; unmatched bases: 6. The CDR3 DNA reads TGCGCCAGCATATGGGGAGGGATCACAGATACGCAGTATTTT. Amino acids: CASIWGGITDTQYF.

This chain uses TRBV7-2 with TRBJ2-7; 7 bases align to TRBD1. Trimming removed 5 bases from V and 0 bases from J; junction bases left unmatched: 13. CDR1 and CDR2 from the germline V gene are SGHTA and FQGNSA. The length of the CDR3 is 17 residues. CDR3 residues: CASSLRDSRYLSYEQYF. For the CDR3, the DNA is TGTGCCAGCAGCCTCCGGGACAGCCGCTACCTCTCCTACGAGCAGTACTTC.

This clonotype occurred once. The rearrangement uses TRBV6-9 and TRBJ2-5; D call uncertain. This CDR3 contains 12 residues. V lost 10 bases and J lost 2, with 11 bases in between. CDR1 and CDR2 from the germline V gene are MNHGY and SVAAGI. CDR3 bases: TGTGCCATGTACGAATGGCAAGAGACCCAGTACTTC. Translation gives CAMYEWQETQYF.

The rearrangement joins TRBV15 to TRBJ2-1, with 13 nucleotides matching TRBD2. This CDR3 comprises 15 residues. Per the germline V gene, CDR1 is LNHNV and CDR2 is YYDKDF (reference sequence). With V trimmed by 2 bases and J by 7 bases, 2 bases remained unmatched. The CDR3 DNA reads TGTGCCACCAGCAGAAGGGGACTAGCGGGAAATGAGCAGTTCTTC. Protein product: CATSRRGLAGNEQFF.

This chain connects TRBV7-9 to TRBJ1-3, with D possibly matching TRBD1 (5 bases). Trimming took 7 bases from V and 4 from J, leaving 11 bases between them. The V gene's germline CDR1 is SEHNR and CDR2 FQNEAQ (reference sequence). This CDR3 has 13 amino acids. This chain's CDR3 is CASTQWGGNTIYF. The CDR3 DNA reads as TGTGCCAGCACCCAATGGGGGGGAAACACCATATATTTT. Using reference TRBV7-9 and TRBJ1-3 for the parts outside the CDR3, the full variable domain is DTGVSQNPRHKITKRGQNVTFRCDPISEHNRLYWYRQTLGQGPEFLTYFQNEAQLEKSRLLSDRFSAERPKGSFSTLEIQRTEQGDSAMYLCASTQWGGNTIYFGEGSWLTVV.

The sample holds a few counts of this clonotype. The chain employs TRBV29-1 and TRBJ2-7, with 9 positions matching TRBD1. CDR1 is SQVTM and CDR2 is ANQGSEA in the germline V gene. This CDR3 is 19 amino acids long. The V gene end was trimmed by 1 base and the J gene end by 4 bases; junction bases not matched to a gene: 20. The CDR3 DNA sequence: TGCAGCGTTGAAGCTCCAAGCTCGGACAGGGGACTAAAGAGATACGAGCAGTACTTC. It yields the protein CSVEAPSSDRGLKRYEQYF.

V usage is TRBV13 and J usage is TRBJ2-1; 7 nucleotides match TRBD2. The J segment lost 8 bases and the V segment lost 5 bases, leaving 18 bases of the junction unmatched. In germline, CDR1 is PRHDT, CDR2 FYEKMQ (reference sequence). This CDR3 spans 17 amino acids. As DNA, the CDR3 is TGTGCCAGCAGCCTGATGGCGGCGGGAGCTGAATGGTATGAGCAGTTCTTC. It codes for CASSLMAAGAEWYEQFF.

Only a few counts were recorded for this clonotype. The V and J genes are TRBV20-1 and TRBJ2-7; D is tentatively TRBD1 or TRBD2 (5 bases each). The V end was cut by 0 bases, the J end by 3 bases, with 24 bases between. The germline V gene has CDR1 DFQATT and CDR2 SNEGSKA (reference sequence). The CDR3 runs to 18 residues. The CDR3 protein is CSARDFLSGAGLGYEQYF. For the CDR3, the DNA is TGCAGTGCTAGAGATTTCTTGTCCGGGGCAGGCCTAGGCTACGAGCAGTACTTC.

This clonotype has just a few counts. The rearrangement uses TRBV20-1 and TRBJ1-2, with D tentatively TRBD1 (5 bases). Trimming stripped 2 bases from V and 8 bases from J, with 12 bases between. The CDR3 runs 12 residues. Germline loops: CDR1 DFQATT, CDR2 SNEGSKA (reference sequence). The CDR3 protein is CSARLPGKGYTF. The CDR3 bases are TGCAGTGCTAGACTACCAGGGAAAGGCTACACCTTC.